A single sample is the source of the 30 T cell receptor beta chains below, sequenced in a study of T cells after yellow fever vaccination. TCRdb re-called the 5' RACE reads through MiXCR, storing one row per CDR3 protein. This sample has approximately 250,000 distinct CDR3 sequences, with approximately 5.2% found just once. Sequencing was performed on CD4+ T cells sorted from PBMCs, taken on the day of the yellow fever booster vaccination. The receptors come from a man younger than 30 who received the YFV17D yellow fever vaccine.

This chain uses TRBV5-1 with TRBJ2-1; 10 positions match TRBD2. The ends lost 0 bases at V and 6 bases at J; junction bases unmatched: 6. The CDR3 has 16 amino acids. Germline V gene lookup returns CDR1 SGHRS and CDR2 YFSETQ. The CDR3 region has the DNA TGCGCCAGCAGCTTGGAATTAGCGGGGGGAACCAATGAGCAGTTCTTC. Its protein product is CASSLELAGGTNEQFF.

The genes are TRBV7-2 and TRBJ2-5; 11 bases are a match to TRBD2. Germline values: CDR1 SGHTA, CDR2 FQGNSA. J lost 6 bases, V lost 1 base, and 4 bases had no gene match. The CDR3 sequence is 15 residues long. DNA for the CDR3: TGTGCCAGCAGCTTAGTTAGCGGGGGGGTGCAGACCCAGTACTTC. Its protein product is CASSLVSGGVQTQYF.

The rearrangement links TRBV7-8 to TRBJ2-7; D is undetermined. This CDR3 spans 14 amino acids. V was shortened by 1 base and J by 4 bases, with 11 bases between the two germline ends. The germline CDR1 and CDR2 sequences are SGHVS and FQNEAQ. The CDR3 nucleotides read TGTGCCAGCAGCTTAGGGCCGACTGCGTACGAGCAGTACGTC. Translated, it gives CASSLGPTAYEQYV.

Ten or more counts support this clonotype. The CDR3 region has the DNA TGCAGTGCTAGGTCCGGGACCCCCAAAGGAGGCAATCAGCCCCAGCATTTT. This gives the protein CSARSGTPKGGNQPQHF. The chain links TRBV20-1 to TRBJ1-5; a weak D match, TRBD1 (5 bases). Between the trimmed V and J ends, which lost 3 bases and 2 bases, there was a span of 20 bases. The CDR3 spans 17 residues. Germline V gives CDR1 DFQATT, CDR2 SNEGSKA (reference sequence).

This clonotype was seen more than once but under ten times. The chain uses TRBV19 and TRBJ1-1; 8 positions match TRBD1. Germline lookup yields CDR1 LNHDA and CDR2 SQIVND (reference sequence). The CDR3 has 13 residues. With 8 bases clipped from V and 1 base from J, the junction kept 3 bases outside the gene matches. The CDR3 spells CASCRGPNTEAFF. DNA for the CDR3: TGTGCCAGTTGCAGGGGGCCGAACACTGAAGCTTTCTTT.

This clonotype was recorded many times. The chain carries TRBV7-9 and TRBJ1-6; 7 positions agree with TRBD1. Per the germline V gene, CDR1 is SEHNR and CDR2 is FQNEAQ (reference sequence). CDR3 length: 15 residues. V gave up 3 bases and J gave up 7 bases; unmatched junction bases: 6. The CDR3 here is CASSFHDRENSPLHF. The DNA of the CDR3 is TGTGCCAGCAGCTTCCATGACAGGGAGAATTCACCCCTCCACTTT.

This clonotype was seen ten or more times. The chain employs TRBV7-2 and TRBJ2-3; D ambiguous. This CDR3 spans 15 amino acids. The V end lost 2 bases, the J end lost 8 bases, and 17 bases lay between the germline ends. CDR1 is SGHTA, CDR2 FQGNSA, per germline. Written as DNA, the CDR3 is TGTGCCAGCAGCTTATTGGCAGGCACTGATGGTACGCAGTATTTT. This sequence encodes CASSLLAGTDGTQYF.

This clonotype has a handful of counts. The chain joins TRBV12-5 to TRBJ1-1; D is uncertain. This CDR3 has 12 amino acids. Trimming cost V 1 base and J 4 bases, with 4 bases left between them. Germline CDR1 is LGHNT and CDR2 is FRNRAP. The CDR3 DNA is TGTGCTAGTGGTTTGGGGAGCACTGAAGCTTTCTTT. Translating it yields CASGLGSTEAFF.

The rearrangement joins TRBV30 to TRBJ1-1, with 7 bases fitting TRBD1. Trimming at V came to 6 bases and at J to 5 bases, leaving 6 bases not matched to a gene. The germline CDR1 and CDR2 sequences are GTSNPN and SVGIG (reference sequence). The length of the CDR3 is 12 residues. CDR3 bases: TGTGCCTGCCCTCGGACAGGTACTGAAGCTTTCTTT. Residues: CACPRTGTEAFF.

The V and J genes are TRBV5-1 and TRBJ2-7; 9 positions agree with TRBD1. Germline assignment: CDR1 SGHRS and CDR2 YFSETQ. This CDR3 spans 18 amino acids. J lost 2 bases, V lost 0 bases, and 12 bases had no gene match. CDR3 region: CASSLESVGTGIPYEQYF. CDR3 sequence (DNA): TGCGCCAGCAGCTTGGAATCGGTCGGGACAGGGATACCCTACGAGCAGTACTTC.

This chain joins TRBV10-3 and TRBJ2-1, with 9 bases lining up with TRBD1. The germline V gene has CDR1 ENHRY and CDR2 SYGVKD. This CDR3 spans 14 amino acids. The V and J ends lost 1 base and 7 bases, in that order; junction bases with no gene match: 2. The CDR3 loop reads CAISEWDRVNEQFF. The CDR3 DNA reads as TGTGCCATCAGTGAGTGGGACAGGGTAAATGAGCAGTTCTTC.

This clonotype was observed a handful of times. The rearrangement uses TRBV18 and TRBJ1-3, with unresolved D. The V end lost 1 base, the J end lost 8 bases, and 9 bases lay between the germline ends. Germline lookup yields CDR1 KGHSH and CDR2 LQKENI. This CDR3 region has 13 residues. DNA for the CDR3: TGTGCCAGCTCACCACAGCTATTAGACACCATATATTTT. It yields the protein CASSPQLLDTIYF.

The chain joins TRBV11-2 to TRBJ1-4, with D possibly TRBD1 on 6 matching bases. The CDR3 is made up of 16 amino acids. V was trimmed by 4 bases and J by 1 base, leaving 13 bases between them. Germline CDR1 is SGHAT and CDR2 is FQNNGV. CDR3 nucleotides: TGTGCCAGCAGCTCTTACCGGGGGCGAACTAATGAAAAACTGTTTTTT. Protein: CASSSYRGRTNEKLFF.

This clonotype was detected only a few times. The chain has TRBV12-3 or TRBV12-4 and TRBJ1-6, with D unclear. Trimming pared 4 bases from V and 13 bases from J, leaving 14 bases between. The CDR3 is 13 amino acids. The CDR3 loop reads CASSSLLGQPLHF. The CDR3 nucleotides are TGTGCCAGCAGTTCCCTGCTTGGCCAGCCCCTCCACTTT.

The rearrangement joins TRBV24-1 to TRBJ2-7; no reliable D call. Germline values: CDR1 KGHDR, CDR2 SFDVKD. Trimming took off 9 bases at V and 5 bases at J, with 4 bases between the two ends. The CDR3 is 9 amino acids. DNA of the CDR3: TGTGCCACCTTGGACGAGCAGTACGTC. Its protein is CATLDEQYV.

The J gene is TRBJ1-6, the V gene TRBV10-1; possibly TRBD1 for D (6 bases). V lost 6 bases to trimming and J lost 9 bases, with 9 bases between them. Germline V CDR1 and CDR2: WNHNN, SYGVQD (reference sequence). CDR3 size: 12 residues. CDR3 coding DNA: TGCGCCAGCAGCACAGGGATTTCACCCCTCCACTTT. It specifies CASSTGISPLHF.

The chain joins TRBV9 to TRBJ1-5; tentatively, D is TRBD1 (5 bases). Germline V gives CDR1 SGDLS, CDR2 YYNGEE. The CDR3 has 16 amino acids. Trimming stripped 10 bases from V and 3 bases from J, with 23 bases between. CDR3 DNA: TGTGCCCGCCGTCCGGATGGGACCCTTTACAATCAGCCCCAGCATTTT. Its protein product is CARRPDGTLYNQPQHF. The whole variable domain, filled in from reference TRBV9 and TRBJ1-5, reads DSGVTQTPKHLITATGQRVTLRCSPRSGDLSVYWYQQSLDQGLQFLIQYYNGEERAKGNILERFSAQQFPDLHSELNLSSLELGDSALYFCARRPDGTLYNQPQHFGDGTRLSIL.

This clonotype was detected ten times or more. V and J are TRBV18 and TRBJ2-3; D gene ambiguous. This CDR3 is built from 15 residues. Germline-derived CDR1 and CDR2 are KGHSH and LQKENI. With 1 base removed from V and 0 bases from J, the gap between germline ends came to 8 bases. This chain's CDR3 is CASSPRPDSTDTQYF. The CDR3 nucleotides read TGTGCCAGCTCACCACGACCAGATAGCACAGATACGCAGTATTTT.

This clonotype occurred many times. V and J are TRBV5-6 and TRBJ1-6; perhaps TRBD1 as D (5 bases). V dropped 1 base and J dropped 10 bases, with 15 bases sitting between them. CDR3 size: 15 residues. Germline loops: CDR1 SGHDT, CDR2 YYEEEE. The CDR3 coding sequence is TGTGCCAGCAGCTTGCAGCTAGGGGACGGATCACCCCTCCACTTT. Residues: CASSLQLGDGSPLHF.

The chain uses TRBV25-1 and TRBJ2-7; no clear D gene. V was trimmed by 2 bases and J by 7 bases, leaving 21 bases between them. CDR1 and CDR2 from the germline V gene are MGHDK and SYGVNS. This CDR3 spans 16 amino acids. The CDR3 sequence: CASSEGWGTLRGEQYF. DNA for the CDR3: TGTGCCAGCAGTGAAGGCTGGGGAACCCTCAGAGGTGAGCAGTACTTC.

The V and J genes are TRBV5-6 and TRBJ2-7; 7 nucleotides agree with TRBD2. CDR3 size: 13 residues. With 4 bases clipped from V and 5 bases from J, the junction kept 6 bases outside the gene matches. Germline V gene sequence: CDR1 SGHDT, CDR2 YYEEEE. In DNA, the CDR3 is TGTGCCAGCAGCGGACTAGTGGGACACGAGCAGTACGTC. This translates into CASSGLVGHEQYV.

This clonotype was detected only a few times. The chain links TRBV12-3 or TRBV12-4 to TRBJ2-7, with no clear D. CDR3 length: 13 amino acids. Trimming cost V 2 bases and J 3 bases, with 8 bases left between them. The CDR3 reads CASSLRRYYEQYF. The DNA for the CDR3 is TGTGCCAGCAGTTTACGCAGGTACTACGAGCAGTACTTC.

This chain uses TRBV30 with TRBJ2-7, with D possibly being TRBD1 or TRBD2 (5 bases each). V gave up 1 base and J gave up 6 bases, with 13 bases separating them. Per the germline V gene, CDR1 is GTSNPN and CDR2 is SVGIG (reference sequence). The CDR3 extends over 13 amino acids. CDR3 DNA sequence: TGTGCCTGGAGTGGCCAGGGCGGAGGCGAGCAGTACTTC. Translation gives CAWSGQGGGEQYF.

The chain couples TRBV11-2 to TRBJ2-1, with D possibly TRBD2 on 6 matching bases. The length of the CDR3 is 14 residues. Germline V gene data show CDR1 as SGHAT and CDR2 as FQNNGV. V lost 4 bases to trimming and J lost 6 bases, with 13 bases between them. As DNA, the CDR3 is TGTGCCAGCAGCTCGACCCGGGGGATCAATGAGCAGTTCTTC. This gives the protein CASSSTRGINEQFF.

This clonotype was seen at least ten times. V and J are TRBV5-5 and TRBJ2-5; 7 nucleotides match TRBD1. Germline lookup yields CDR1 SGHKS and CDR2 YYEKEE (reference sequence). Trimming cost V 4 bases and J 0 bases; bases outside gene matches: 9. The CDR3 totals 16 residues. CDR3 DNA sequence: TGTGCCAGCAGCAACTATATCGGGACAGACCAAGAGACCCAGTACTTC. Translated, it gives CASSNYIGTDQETQYF.

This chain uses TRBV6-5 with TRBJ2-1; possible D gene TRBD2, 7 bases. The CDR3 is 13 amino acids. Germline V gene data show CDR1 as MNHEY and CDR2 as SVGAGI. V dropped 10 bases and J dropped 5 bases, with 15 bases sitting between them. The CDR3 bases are TGTGCCACGGGGGCGGGGGACCACAATGAGCAGTTCTTC. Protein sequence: CATGAGDHNEQFF.

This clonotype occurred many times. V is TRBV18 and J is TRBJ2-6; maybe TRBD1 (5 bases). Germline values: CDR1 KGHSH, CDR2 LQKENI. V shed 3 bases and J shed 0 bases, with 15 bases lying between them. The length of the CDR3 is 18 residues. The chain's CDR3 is CASSPNIIRASGANVLTF. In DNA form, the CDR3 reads TGTGCCAGCTCACCCAACATAATCAGGGCCTCTGGGGCCAACGTCCTGACTTTC.

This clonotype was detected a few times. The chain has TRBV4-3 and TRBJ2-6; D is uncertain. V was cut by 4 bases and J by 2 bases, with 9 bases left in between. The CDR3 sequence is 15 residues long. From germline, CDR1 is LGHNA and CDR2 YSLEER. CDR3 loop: CASSRHGAGANVLTF. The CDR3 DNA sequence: TGCGCCAGCAGCCGGCATGGGGCTGGGGCCAACGTCCTGACTTTC.

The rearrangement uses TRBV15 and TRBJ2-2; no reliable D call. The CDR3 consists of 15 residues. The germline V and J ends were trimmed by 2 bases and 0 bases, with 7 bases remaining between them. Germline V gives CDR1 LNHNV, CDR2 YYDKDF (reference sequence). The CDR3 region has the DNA TGTGCCACCAGCAGACGCCAGCCGAACACCGGGGAGCTGTTTTTT. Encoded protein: CATSRRQPNTGELFF.

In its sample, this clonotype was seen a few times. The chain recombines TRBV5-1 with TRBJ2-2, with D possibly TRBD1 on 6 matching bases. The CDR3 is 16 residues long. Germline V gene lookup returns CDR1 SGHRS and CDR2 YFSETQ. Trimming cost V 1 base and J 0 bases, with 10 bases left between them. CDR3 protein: CASSLPDSTNTGELFF. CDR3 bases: TGCGCCAGCAGCTTGCCGGACAGTACGAACACCGGGGAGCTGTTTTTT.